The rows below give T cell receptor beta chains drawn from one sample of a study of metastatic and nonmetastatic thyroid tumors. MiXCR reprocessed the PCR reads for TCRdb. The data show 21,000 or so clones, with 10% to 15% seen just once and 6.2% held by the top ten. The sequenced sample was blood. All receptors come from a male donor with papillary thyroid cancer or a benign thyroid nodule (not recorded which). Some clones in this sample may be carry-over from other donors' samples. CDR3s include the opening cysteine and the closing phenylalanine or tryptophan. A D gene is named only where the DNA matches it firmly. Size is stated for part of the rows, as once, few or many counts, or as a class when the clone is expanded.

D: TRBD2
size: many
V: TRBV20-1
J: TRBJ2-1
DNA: TGCAGTGCTAGAGATTTAGGACTAGTTGTTGAGCAGTTCTTC
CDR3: CSARDLGLVVEQFF

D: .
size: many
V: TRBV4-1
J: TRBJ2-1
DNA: TGCGCCAGCAGCCGGGGGAAGACGCAGTTCTTC
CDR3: CASSRGKTQFF

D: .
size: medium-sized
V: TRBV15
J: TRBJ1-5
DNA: TGTGCCACCAGCAGAGACAGGGAAGGAGGTCAGCCCCAGCATTTT
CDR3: CATSRDREGGQPQHF

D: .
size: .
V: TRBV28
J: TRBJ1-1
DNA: TGTGCCAGCAGTTCGCTCGAGAGGGGTGGGAACACTGAAGCTTTCTTT
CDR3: CASSSLERGGNTEAFF

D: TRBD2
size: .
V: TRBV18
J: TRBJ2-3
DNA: TGCGCCAGCTCAACGCCCGGGAGGTTCAGCACAGATACACAGTATTTT
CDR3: CASSTPGRFSTDTQYF

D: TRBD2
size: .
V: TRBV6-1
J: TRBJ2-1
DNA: TGTGCCAGCAGTGAACTAGCGGGCTCCTACAATGAGCAGTTCTTC
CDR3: CASSELAGSYNEQFF

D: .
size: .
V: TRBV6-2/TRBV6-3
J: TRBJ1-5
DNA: TGTGCCAGCAGTTCCCCTGAAGTGCGGCCCCAGCATTTT
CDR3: CASSSPEVRPQHF

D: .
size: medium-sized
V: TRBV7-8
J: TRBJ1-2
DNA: TGTGCCAGCAGCCCTTTGAGCTATGGCTACACCTTC
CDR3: CASSPLSYGYTF

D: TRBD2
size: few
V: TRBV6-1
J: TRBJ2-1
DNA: TGTGCCAGCAGTATAGCGGGAGGGAGAGGTGAGCAGTTCTTC
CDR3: CASSIAGGRGEQFF

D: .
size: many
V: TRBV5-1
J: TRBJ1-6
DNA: TGCGCCAGCAGCAAAGGACGGGAGTATAATTCACCCCTCCACTTT
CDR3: CASSKGREYNSPLHF

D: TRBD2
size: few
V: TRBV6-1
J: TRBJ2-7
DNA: TGTGCCAGCGCAGCGGGACTAGCGGCCTACGAGCAGTACTTC
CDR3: CASAAGLAAYEQYF

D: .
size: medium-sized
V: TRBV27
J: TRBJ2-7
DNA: TGTGCCAGCGGATACACTGGGGGCGAGCAGTACTTC
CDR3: CASGYTGGEQYF

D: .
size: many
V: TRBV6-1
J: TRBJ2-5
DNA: TGTGCCAGCACCGGCGGGAGTAGGGGGAGAGGCCCAAGTGACCAGTACTTC
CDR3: CASTGGSRGRGPSDQYF

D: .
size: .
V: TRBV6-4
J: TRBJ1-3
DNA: TGTGCCAGCAGTGACTCAGGCTCTGGAAACACCATATATTTT
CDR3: CASSDSGSGNTIYF

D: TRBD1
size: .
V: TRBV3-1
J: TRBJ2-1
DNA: TGTGCCAGCAGCCCAACCTCCGGTCCCGGACAGGGGCAGTACACAGCGGGTTTGAGGGAGCAGTTCTTC
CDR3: CASSPTSGPGQGQYTAGLREQFF

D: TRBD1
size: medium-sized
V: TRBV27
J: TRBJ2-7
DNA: TGTGCCAGCAGTACCCGGGACAGGGTCACCTACGAGCAGTACTTC
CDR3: CASSTRDRVTYEQYF

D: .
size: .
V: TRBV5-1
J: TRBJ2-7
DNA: TGCGCCAGCAGCCCACAACAGATCTCCGGCTACGAGCAGTACTTC
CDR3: CASSPQQISGYEQYF

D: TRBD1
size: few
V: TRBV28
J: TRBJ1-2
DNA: TGTGCCAGCAGGGGGACAGGGGTGGGCTATGGCTACACCTTC
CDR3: CASRGTGVGYGYTF

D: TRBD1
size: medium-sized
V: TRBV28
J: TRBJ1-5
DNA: TGTGCCAGCAGTTTATCCGGGACAGGGCGCCAGCCCCAGCATTTT
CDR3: CASSLSGTGRQPQHF

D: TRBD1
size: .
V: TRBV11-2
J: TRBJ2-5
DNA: TGTGCCAGCAGCCTGACAGGGGCGGGGGAGACCCAGTACTTC
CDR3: CASSLTGAGETQYF

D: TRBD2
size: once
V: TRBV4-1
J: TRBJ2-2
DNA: TGCGCCAGCAGCCAATTTTTTGGGACTAGCGGGAGGGCGAACACCGGGGAGCTGTTTTTT
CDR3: CASSQFFGTSGRANTGELFF

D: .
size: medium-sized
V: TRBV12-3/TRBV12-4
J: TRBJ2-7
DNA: TGTGCCAGCAGACCAAACTACAGGGACGAGCAGTACTTC
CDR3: CASRPNYRDEQYF

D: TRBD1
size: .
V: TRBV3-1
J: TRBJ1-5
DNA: TGTGCCAGCAGTCAACAGGGGGCCAATCAGCCCCAGCATTTT
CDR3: CASSQQGANQPQHF

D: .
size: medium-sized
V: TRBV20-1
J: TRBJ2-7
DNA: TGCAGTGCTAAGAAGGACCTTTACGACGAGCAGTACTTC
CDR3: CSAKKDLYDEQYF

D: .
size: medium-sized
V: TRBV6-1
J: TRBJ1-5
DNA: TGTGCCAGCACCAATGCGGAGCTGGTTCGCAATCAGCCCCAGCATTTT
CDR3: CASTNAELVRNQPQHF

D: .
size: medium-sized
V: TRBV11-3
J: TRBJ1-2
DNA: TGTGCCAGCAGCTTAGGCCCCACGGGGGGAGGAAGCTATGGCTACACCTTC
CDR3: CASSLGPTGGGSYGYTF

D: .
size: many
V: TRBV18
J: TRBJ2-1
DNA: TGTGCCAGCTCACTAGGAGTCGGCTCCTACAATGAGCAGTTCTTC
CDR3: CASSLGVGSYNEQFF

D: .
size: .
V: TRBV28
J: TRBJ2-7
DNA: TGTGCCAGCAGTTTCCCGACCCCTAATGCTTACGAGCAGTACTTC
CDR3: CASSFPTPNAYEQYF

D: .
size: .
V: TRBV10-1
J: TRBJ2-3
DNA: TGCGCCAGCAGTGGGAGAGGGACCTCATATACGCAGTATTTT
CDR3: CASSGRGTSYTQYF

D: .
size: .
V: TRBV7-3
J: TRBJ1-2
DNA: TGTGCCAGCAGCTTAAATCCAGGGCATGGCTACACCTTC
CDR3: CASSLNPGHGYTF

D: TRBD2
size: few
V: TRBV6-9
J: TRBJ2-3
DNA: TGTGCCAGCAGTTATGACCCCACGGGACTAGCGGGTGGGGCTGGCACAGATACGCAGTATTTT
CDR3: CASSYDPTGLAGGAGTDTQYF

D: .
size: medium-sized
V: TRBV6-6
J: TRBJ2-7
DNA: TGTGCCAGCAGTTACTCGATAGGCCAGCCCTACGAGCAGTACTTC
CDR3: CASSYSIGQPYEQYF

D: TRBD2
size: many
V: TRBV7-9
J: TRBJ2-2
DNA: TGTGCCAGCAGCCCAAGCGGGAGGATGGACACCGGGGAGCTGTTTTTT
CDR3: CASSPSGRMDTGELFF

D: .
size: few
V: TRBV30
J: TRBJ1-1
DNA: TGTGCCTGGAAGACCCCGGGGGCAATGAACACTGAAGCTTTCTTT
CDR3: CAWKTPGAMNTEAFF

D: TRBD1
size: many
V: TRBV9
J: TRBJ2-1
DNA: TGTGCCAGCAGCGAGGGGCCGGGACAGGTTCAGTCGGCTTACAATGAGCAGTTCTTC
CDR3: CASSEGPGQVQSAYNEQFF